The rows below give T cell receptor beta chains drawn from one sample of a study of type 1 regulatory T cells. TCRdb re-derived calls from the reads in MiXCR, one entry per CDR3 protein. The repertoire holds 80,000 to 100,000 distinct CDR3 sequences, roughly a third seen once, with roughly 2.2% in the top ten. Material: CD4+ T cells, either the whole sample or a sorted fraction (not recorded which). The origin of the receptors is a human donor in good health. Both conserved end residues are part of each CDR3. Each record gives: V gene, J gene, D gene, clone size, CDR3 DNA, CDR3 protein. A D gene is named only where the DNA matches it firmly. Only part of the rows carry a size: once, few, many, or a class if the clone is expanded.

TRBV20-1,TRBJ2-5,TRBD2,few,TGCAGTGCTAGACCGCCGGGACTAGGCCAAGAGACCCAGTACTTC,CSARPPGLGQETQYF
TRBV5-1,TRBJ2-1,TRBD1,NA,TGCGCCACCAACCTGCAGGCCGGGACAGCCTACAATGAGCAGTTCTTC,CATNLQAGTAYNEQFF
TRBV6-2/TRBV6-3,TRBJ2-7,TRBD2,NA,TGTGCCAGCAGGCTTCGTAGGACTAGTGTCTACGAGCAGTACTTC,CASRLRRTSVYEQYF
TRBV7-9,TRBJ1-2,NA,once,TGTGCCAGCAGCTTAGCGGCAGGGAATGGCTACACCTTC,CASSLAAGNGYTF
TRBV7-2,TRBJ2-7,NA,NA,TGTGCCAGCAGCTTCTCTACTCTCTCCGCCTACGAGCAGTACTTC,CASSFSTLSAYEQYF
TRBV11-2,TRBJ1-2,NA,few,TGTGCCAGCAGCATCCCCCCGGGGGCTTACGGCTACACCTTC,CASSIPPGAYGYTF
TRBV27,TRBJ1-2,TRBD1,NA,TGTGCCAGCGGGGGGGGCAGGGGGAACGAGGGCTATGGCTACACCTTC,CASGGGRGNEGYGYTF
TRBV12-3/TRBV12-4,TRBJ2-5,NA,NA,TGTGCCAGCAGTTTAAGTGACAGCCAGCAGGAGACCCAGTACTTC,CASSLSDSQQETQYF
TRBV6-1,TRBJ2-7,TRBD1,few,TGTGCCAGCAGTCGAGGCGGACAGGGGTACGAGCAGTACTTC,CASSRGGQGYEQYF
TRBV6-2/TRBV6-3,TRBJ2-5,NA,few,TGTGCCAGCAGTACCCGGGAGACCCAGTACTTC,CASSTRETQYF
TRBV7-2,TRBJ2-1,NA,few,TGTGCCAGCAGCTTTGAAGCTTACAATGAGCAGTTCTTC,CASSFEAYNEQFF
TRBV6-2/TRBV6-3,TRBJ2-6,NA,NA,TGTGCCAGCCGCGACCCCCCTGGGGCCAACGTCCTGACTTTC,CASRDPPGANVLTF
TRBV7-8,TRBJ1-2,TRBD1,few,TGTGCCAGCAGCTTCAGGACAGGGGGCTATGGCTACACCTTC,CASSFRTGGYGYTF
TRBV12-3/TRBV12-4,TRBJ2-5,TRBD2,few,TGTGCCAGCAGTTCCAATACCGGGACTAGTAACAAGTACTTC,CASSSNTGTSNKYF
TRBV7-9,TRBJ2-3,TRBD2,few,TGTGCCAGCAGCTCCAGCGGGAGTACGGATACGCAGTATTTT,CASSSSGSTDTQYF
TRBV20-1,TRBJ2-5,TRBD1,NA,TGCAGTGCTAGGGTACAGGGGGCTGGTGAGACCCAGTACTTC,CSARVQGAGETQYF
TRBV7-2,TRBJ2-1,TRBD2,once,TGTGCCAGCAGGCTAAGACTAGCGGGCCTCAATGAGCAGTTCTTC,CASRLRLAGLNEQFF
TRBV24-1,TRBJ2-3,TRBD2,NA,TGTGCCACCAGTGGTTCTGGGCTAGCGGGAGTGTGGGATACGCAGTATTTT,CATSGSGLAGVWDTQYF
TRBV6-5,TRBJ2-4,TRBD1,NA,TGTGCCAGCAGTCCGACCACACTACAGGGGGTCGACAAAAACATTCAGTACTTC,CASSPTTLQGVDKNIQYF
TRBV28,TRBJ2-7,TRBD1,once,TGTGCCAGCAGTCAACCGGGACAGGGTGGCTACGAGCAGTGCTTC,CASSQPGQGGYEQCF
TRBV20-1,TRBJ2-3,NA,once,TGCAGTGCTAGAAATCAAGATACGCAGTATTTT,CSARNQDTQYF
TRBV18,TRBJ1-1,NA,NA,TGTGCCAGCTCAAGCACAGGGACTGAAGCTTTCTTT,CASSSTGTEAFF
TRBV7-6,TRBJ2-6,TRBD1,NA,TGTGCCAGCAGCATACGCAAGGGGGCGCGGTCCCTTGGGGCCAACGTCCTGACTTTC,CASSIRKGARSLGANVLTF
TRBV3-1,TRBJ2-3,NA,NA,TGTGCCAGCAGCCAAGTGATCTACAGGGAACCTAGCACAGATACGCAGTATTTT,CASSQVIYREPSTDTQYF
TRBV29-1,TRBJ2-7,NA,few,TGCAGCGTTGGGAGCTATTACGAGCAGTACTTC,CSVGSYYEQYF